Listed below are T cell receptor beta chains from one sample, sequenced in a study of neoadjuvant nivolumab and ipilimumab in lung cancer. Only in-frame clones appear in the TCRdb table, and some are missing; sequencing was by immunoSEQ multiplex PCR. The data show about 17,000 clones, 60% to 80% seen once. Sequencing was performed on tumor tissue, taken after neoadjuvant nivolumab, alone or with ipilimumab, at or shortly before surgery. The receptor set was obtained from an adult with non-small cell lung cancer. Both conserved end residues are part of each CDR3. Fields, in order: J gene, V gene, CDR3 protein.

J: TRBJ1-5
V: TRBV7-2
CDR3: CASSLASGNNQPQHF

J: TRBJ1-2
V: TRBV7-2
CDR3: CATGGGTNYGYTF

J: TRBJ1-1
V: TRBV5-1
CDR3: CASSGDLNTEAFF

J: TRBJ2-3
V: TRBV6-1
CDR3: CASRGQGARRDTQYF

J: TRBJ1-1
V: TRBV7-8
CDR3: CASSLEPGAYGMAEAFF

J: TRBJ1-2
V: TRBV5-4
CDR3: CASSFSGGGNYGYTF

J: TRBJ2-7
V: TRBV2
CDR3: CASKAGWENEQYF

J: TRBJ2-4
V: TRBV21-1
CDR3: CASSPTGTALAKNIQYF

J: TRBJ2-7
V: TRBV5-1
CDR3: CASSSADRVGPYEQYF

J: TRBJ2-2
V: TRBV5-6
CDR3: CASSPPTPTGGELFF

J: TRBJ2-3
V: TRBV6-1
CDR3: CASSEIGDTQYF

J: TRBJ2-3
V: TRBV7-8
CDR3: CATSGGTPQGTQYF

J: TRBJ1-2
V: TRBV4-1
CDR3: CASSQASRAYYGYTF

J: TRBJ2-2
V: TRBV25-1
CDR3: CASSERLNTGELFF

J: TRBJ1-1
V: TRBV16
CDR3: CASSLKVPGNSYWTEAFF

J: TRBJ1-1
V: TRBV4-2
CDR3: CASSQDERLNTEAFF

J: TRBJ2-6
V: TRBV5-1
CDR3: CASSRDGAANVLTF